These 20 T cell receptor beta chains were all obtained from the same sample, sequenced in a study of blood T cell repertoires in COVID-19 (dated by TCRdb to about 2020). Library preparation employed the immunoSEQ multiplex PCR assay. TCRdb stores this immuneACCESS table with in-frame sequences only. Part of the clones is absent; in the studies checked, under half of the shortfall reflects unresolved V genes, and no reason is known for the rest. The sample table records some 90,000 clones; around nine tenths of these occur just once. The ten biggest clones cover 1.2% of the sample. Sequenced sample: peripheral blood. The receptor set was obtained from a man at least 80 years old with active or convalescent COVID-19.

The chain recombines TRBV14 with TRBJ2-7; weak D call: TRBD1 (5 bases). In germline, CDR1 is SGHDN, CDR2 FVKESK. Deletions cut 3 bases from V and 4 bases from J, with 19 bases between. The CDR3 is 16 residues long. The CDR3 DNA reads TGTGCCAGCAGCCAGGCCCGACCGGACATCAAGTACGAGCAGTACTTC. Amino acids: CASSQARPDIKYEQYF.

The CDR3 DNA reads TGTGCCAGCAGCCGCACAACGAGAACAGTTGAAGCTTTCTTT. As protein: CASSRTTRTVEAFF. The V call is TRBV4-2, the J call TRBJ1-1; D unresolved. The CDR3 length is 14 residues. The V gene's germline CDR1 is LGHNA and CDR2 YNFKEQ. Trimming left V 4 bases short and J 7 bases short, with 16 bases between.

This chain uses TRBV27 with TRBJ1-5, with 7 nucleotides matching TRBD1. The V segment lost 8 bases and the J segment 3 bases; nucleotides outside the gene matches: 7. CDR1 and CDR2 from the germline V gene are MNHEY and SMNVEV (reference sequence). The CDR3 is made up of 14 amino acids. CDR3 coding DNA: TGTGCCAGCTCTCCGACAGGGCCCAATCAGCCCCAGCATTTT. Amino acids: CASSPTGPNQPQHF.

This sequence joins TRBV7-9 and TRBJ2-1; D may be TRBD1 (5 bases). In germline, CDR1 is SEHNR, CDR2 FQNEAQ (reference sequence). The CDR3 spans 15 residues. V was cut by 5 bases and J by 4 bases, with 15 bases left in between. CDR3 loop: CASSPQVQTYNEQFF. Written as DNA, the CDR3 is TGTGCCAGCAGCCCACAGGTCCAGACGTACAATGAGCAGTTCTTC.

The J gene is TRBJ2-7, the V gene TRBV7-2, with 8 bases fitting TRBD1. V shed 5 bases and J 6 bases; nucleotides not matched to a gene: 9. The CDR3 runs 14 residues. Germline V CDR1 and CDR2: SGHTA, FQGNSA. CDR3 nucleotides: TGTGCCAGCAGCGGACAGGGTGTCCTATCCGAGCAGTACTTC. Its protein is CASSGQGVLSEQYF.

The chain couples TRBV7-2 to TRBJ2-1; TRBD1 is a possible D gene (5 bases). V gave up 3 bases and J gave up 7 bases, with 16 bases separating them. There are 15 residues in the CDR3. The germline V gene encodes CDR1 SGHTA and CDR2 FQGNSA. The CDR3 loop reads CASSFGAFYRNEQFF. The CDR3 DNA is TGTGCCAGCAGCTTTGGGGCTTTTTATAGGAATGAGCAGTTCTTC.

The J gene is TRBJ2-1, the V gene TRBV5-1; maybe TRBD1 (5 bases). The V and J ends lost 0 bases and 9 bases respectively, with 10 bases between them. Per germline, CDR1 SGHRS and CDR2 YFSETQ. The CDR3 consists of 13 residues. The CDR3 nucleotides are TGCGCCAGCAGCTTGGAGACAGCCGGTGAGCAGTTCTTC. This codes for CASSLETAGEQFF.

The chain uses TRBV27 and TRBJ1-1; D uncertain. Trimming shortened V by 5 bases and J by 0 bases, and 7 bases separated the two germline ends. Germline-derived CDR1 and CDR2 are MNHEY and SMNVEV (reference sequence). The length of the CDR3 is 13 residues. This CDR3 is CASSRSMNTEAFF. The CDR3 bases are TGTGCCAGCAGTCGGTCAATGAACACTGAAGCTTTCTTT.

V usage is TRBV10-3 and J usage is TRBJ1-5, with 9 bases lining up with TRBD1. The CDR3 length is 13 residues. V trimming: 4 bases; J trimming: 6 bases; junction bases outside the gene matches: 1. Per germline, CDR1 ENHRY and CDR2 SYGVKD. The CDR3 reads CAISGDRVQPQHF. CDR3 sequence (DNA): TGTGCCATCAGTGGGGACAGGGTTCAGCCCCAGCATTTT.

The rearrangement uses TRBV7-8 and TRBJ2-1; 7 bases fit TRBD2. The length of the CDR3 is 16 residues. CDR1 and CDR2 (germline): SGHVS, FQNEAQ. V lost 1 base to trimming and J lost 5 bases; unmatched junction nucleotides: 8. In nucleotides, the CDR3 is TGTGCCAGCAGCTTAGTATGGCGGGAGACCAACAATGAGCAGTTCTTC. Its translation is CASSLVWRETNNEQFF. The full variable domain, its missing parts supplied by reference TRBV7-8 and TRBJ2-1, is GAGVSQSPRYKVAKRGQDVALRCDPISGHVSLFWYQQALGQGPEFLTYFQNEAQLDKSGLPSDRFFAERPEGSVSTLKIQRTQQEDSAVYLCASSLVWRETNNEQFFGPGTRLTVL.

J is TRBJ2-3 and V is TRBV10-3; 9 bases align to TRBD2. CDR3 length: 14 residues. Germline assignment: CDR1 ENHRY and CDR2 SYGVKD. V dropped 6 bases and J dropped 6; count of bases not matched to a gene: 7. The CDR3 coding sequence is TGTGCCATCAGCCTAGGGACTAGCTTCGATACGCAGTATTTT. Protein: CAISLGTSFDTQYF.

The table lists this clone with a few counts. V usage is TRBV29-1 and J usage is TRBJ2-1, with TRBD2 as a possible D gene (5 bases). Trimming removed 6 bases at V and 0 bases at J, with 12 bases between. There are 14 residues in the CDR3. CDR1 SQVTM and CDR2 ANQGSEA come from the germline V gene. Here the CDR3 DNA reads TGCAGCGTCGCCGGGGTCCGCTCCTACAATGAGCAGTTCTTC. It codes for CSVAGVRSYNEQFF.

The CDR3 DNA sequence: TGCGCCAGCAGCTCAGGGTATGTCACAGATACGCAGTATTTT. Translation: CASSSGYVTDTQYF. J is TRBJ2-3 and V is TRBV5-1; tentatively, D is TRBD1 (5 bases). Germline CDR1 and CDR2: SGHRS and YFSETQ. The CDR3 has 14 residues. Trimming cost V 3 bases and J 2 bases, with 10 bases left between them.

CDR3 sequence (DNA): TGTGCCAGCAGGAGACTAGCGGGAGACGAGCAGTACTTC. Translated: CASRRLAGDEQYF. V is TRBV27 and J is TRBJ2-7; 12 nucleotides match TRBD2. The CDR3 spans 13 residues. CDR1 and CDR2 from the germline V gene are MNHEY and SMNVEV (reference sequence). After removal of 6 bases from V and 5 bases from J, the junction contained 2 bases not matched to a gene.

J is TRBJ2-1 and V is TRBV4-1; 8 positions agree with TRBD1. Germline V lookup: CDR1 MGHRA, CDR2 YSYEKL. J was trimmed by 14 bases and V by 4 bases; bases with no gene match: 10. The CDR3 is 13 residues long. Here the CDR3 reads CASSLYAGQGEFF. CDR3 nucleotide sequence: TGCGCCAGCAGCCTATATGCCGGACAGGGTGAGTTCTTC.

The V call is TRBV6-2 or TRBV6-3, the J call TRBJ1-2; D is unclear. The V end was cut by 2 bases, the J end by 4 bases, with 20 bases between. The CDR3 has 17 residues. The V gene's germline CDR1 is MNHEY and CDR2 SVGEGT. CDR3 sequence: CASSYPPGGLRGYGYTF. The CDR3 nucleotides are TGTGCCAGCAGTTACCCCCCAGGAGGATTACGAGGCTATGGCTACACCTTC.

The V call is TRBV6-2 or TRBV6-3, the J call TRBJ2-5; TRBD1 matches at 10 bases. The germline V gene encodes CDR1 MNHEY and CDR2 SVGEGT. CDR3 length equals 15 residues. V lost 6 bases and J lost 5; bases outside the gene matches: 9. The CDR3 nucleotides are TGTGCCAGCAGCCCCCGGGACAGGGGATGGGAGACCCAGTACTTC. Its protein product is CASSPRDRGWETQYF.

The chain couples TRBV19 to TRBJ2-1, with 9 bases aligning to TRBD2. Germline trimming cut 6 bases from V and 5 bases from J; bases unmatched to any gene: 8. In germline, CDR1 is LNHDA, CDR2 SQIVND (reference sequence). CDR3 length equals 15 residues. Here the CDR3 reads CASRVAGGPHNEQFF. CDR3 DNA sequence: TGTGCCAGTAGGGTCGCGGGAGGGCCCCACAATGAGCAGTTCTTC.

This clone was seen a few times. J is TRBJ1-5 and V is TRBV28, with no clear D. V lost 5 bases and J 0 bases, leaving 20 bases between the germline ends. CDR3 size: 18 residues. In germline, CDR1 is MDHEN, CDR2 SYDVKM. The CDR3 nucleotides are TGTGCCAGCAGTCCCGTGACGATCGGAGATTATAGCAATCAGCCCCAGCATTTT. Translated, it gives CASSPVTIGDYSNQPQHF.

The CDR3 DNA reads TGTGCCAGCAGCGTAGGGAACGAGGGACTAGCTAGTGATACGCAGTATTTT. Translated, it gives CASSVGNEGLASDTQYF. The chain couples TRBV9 to TRBJ2-3; TRBD2 matches at 9 bases. Germline V CDR1 and CDR2: SGDLS, YYNGEE. The CDR3 loop spans 17 amino acids. Losses at the gene ends were 0 bases for V and 6 bases for J; bases not matched to a gene: 11.